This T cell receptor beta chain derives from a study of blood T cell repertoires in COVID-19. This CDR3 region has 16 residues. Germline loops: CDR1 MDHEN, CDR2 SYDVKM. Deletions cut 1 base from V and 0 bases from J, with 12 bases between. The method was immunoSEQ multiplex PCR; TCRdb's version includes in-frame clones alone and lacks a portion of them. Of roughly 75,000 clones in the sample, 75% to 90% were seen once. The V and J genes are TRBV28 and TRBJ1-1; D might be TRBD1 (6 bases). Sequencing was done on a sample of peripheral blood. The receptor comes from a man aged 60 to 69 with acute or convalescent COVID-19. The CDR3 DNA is TGTGCCAGCAGTTTATTTCCTGCAGGGGTGAACACTGAAGCTTTCTTT. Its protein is CASSLFPAGVNTEAFF.